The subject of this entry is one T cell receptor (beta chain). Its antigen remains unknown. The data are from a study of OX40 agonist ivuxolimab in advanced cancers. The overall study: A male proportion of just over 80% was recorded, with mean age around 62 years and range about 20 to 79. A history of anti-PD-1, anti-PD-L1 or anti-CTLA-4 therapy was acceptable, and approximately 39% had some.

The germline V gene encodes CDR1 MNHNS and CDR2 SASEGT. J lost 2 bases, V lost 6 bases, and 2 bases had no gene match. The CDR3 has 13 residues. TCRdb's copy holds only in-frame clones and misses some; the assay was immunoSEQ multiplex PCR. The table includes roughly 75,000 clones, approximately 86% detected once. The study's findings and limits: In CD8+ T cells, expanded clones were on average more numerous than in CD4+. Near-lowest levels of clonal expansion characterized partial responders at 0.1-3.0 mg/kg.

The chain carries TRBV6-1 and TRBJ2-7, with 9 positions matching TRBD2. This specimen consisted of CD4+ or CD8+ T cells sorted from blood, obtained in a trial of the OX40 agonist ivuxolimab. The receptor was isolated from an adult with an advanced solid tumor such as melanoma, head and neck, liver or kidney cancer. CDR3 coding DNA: TGTGCCAGCAGGGTAGCGGGAGCCTACGAGCAGTACTTC. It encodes CASRVAGAYEQYF.